Below are 10 T cell receptor beta chains sequenced from a single sample in a study of blood T cell repertoires in COVID-19. TCRdb keeps only in-frame clones here, not all; method: immunoSEQ multiplex PCR. The repertoire holds about 220,000 clones, with approximately 86% as singletons. Input material: PBMCs or T cells enriched from blood (not recorded which). These receptors were collected from a woman in her forties or fifties with acute COVID-19.

V gene TRBV7-8 combines with J gene TRBJ1-5; D ambiguous. Between the trimmed V and J ends, which lost 4 bases and 3 bases, there was a span of 19 bases. The germline gives CDR1 SGHVS, CDR2 FQNEAQ. The CDR3 has 17 amino acids. In DNA, the CDR3 is TGTGCCAGCAGCTCCCTCGGCGGGAATTTCTTCAATCAGCCCCAGCATTTT. Its translation: CASSSLGGNFFNQPQHF.

V and J are TRBV5-1 and TRBJ2-1, with unresolved D. The ends were cut back, 4 bases at V and 0 bases at J, with 20 bases in the middle. CDR1 and CDR2 (germline): SGHRS, YFSETQ. The CDR3 runs to 18 residues. CDR3 protein: CASSLTGSPPSSYNEQFF. The CDR3 DNA reads TGCGCCAGCAGCCTGACCGGGTCCCCACCCAGCTCCTACAATGAGCAGTTCTTC. The whole variable domain, filled in from reference TRBV5-1 and TRBJ2-1, reads KAGVTQTPRYLIKTRGQQVTLSCSPISGHRSVSWYQQTPGQGLQFLFEYFSETQRNKGNFPGRFSGRQFSNSRSEMNVSTLELGDSALYLCASSLTGSPPSSYNEQFFGPGTRLTVL.

The V call is TRBV24-1, the J call TRBJ1-5; unclear D gene. The V end lost 5 bases, the J end lost 2 bases, and 9 bases lay between the germline ends. The CDR3 sequence is 14 residues long. From germline, CDR1 is KGHDR and CDR2 SFDVKD. CDR3 coding DNA: TGTGCCACCAGTGTAGCTTTGGGCAATCAGCCCCAGCATTTT. Translated, it gives CATSVALGNQPQHF.

The rearrangement joins TRBV6-9 to TRBJ1-2, with D tentatively TRBD1 (5 bases). The CDR3 contains 12 residues. From germline, CDR1 is MNHGY and CDR2 SVAAGI. V lost 5 bases, J lost 7 bases, and 11 bases lay in between. CDR3 sequence: CASSPREGGYTF. The CDR3 nucleotides read TGTGCCAGCAGTCCCAGGGAGGGTGGCTACACCTTC.

To note about this clone: The germline gene is not matched at one end of the junction; a read error may be the cause. The chain joins TRBV4-2 to TRBJ2-1; 10 bases match TRBD2. CDR1 is LGHNA and CDR2 is YNFKEQ in the germline V gene. The length of the CDR3 is 15 residues. The CDR3 loop reads CASTQAGGLSNEQFF. CDR3 DNA: TGTGCCAGCACCCAAGCGGGAGGGCTCTCAAATGAGCAGTTCTTC.

The J gene is TRBJ2-5, the V gene TRBV18; D may be TRBD1 (5 bases). The V end lost 3 bases, the J end lost 4 bases, and 9 bases lay between the germline ends. The germline V gene encodes CDR1 KGHSH and CDR2 LQKENI. The CDR3 runs to 13 residues. CDR3 in amino acids: CASSPAGSETQYF. The CDR3 coding sequence is TGTGCCAGCTCACCGGCAGGGTCAGAGACCCAGTACTTC.

The rearrangement joins TRBV28 to TRBJ2-2; 11 positions agree with TRBD1. V lost 5 bases, J lost 5 bases, and 7 bases stayed unmatched. CDR1 is MDHEN and CDR2 is SYDVKM in the germline V gene. The length of the CDR3 is 16 residues. CDR3 nucleotide sequence: TGTGCCAGCAGTCTTACTGGACAGGGGGCAACCGGGGAGCTGTTTTTT. It translates to CASSLTGQGATGELFF.

The chain combines TRBV28 with TRBJ2-2; tentative D call: TRBD1 (6 bases). Germline V CDR1 and CDR2: MDHEN, SYDVKM. The CDR3 runs to 15 residues. V was shortened by 8 bases and J by 5 bases, with 18 bases between the two germline ends. The chain's CDR3 is CASHFGTYGTGELFF. CDR3 sequence (DNA): TGTGCCAGCCATTTTGGGACATATGGGACCGGGGAGCTGTTTTTT.

The V call is TRBV19, the J call TRBJ1-6; 7 positions match TRBD1. Losses at the gene ends were 3 bases for V and 10 bases for J; bases not matched to a gene: 12. CDR1 and CDR2 from the germline V gene are LNHDA and SQIVND (reference sequence). The CDR3 totals 16 residues. The CDR3 region is CASSMAGQLRGSPLHF. The CDR3 nucleotides are TGTGCCAGTAGTATGGCAGGACAGCTCAGGGGGTCACCCCTCCACTTT.

The J gene is TRBJ2-7, the V gene TRBV7-9, with D possibly TRBD1 on 6 matching bases. Looked up from germline, CDR1 is SEHNR and CDR2 is FQNEAQ (reference sequence). The V end was cut by 1 base, the J end by 2 bases, with 12 bases between. This CDR3 comprises 15 residues. The CDR3 sequence is CASSLVAGATYEQYF. The CDR3 DNA follows: TGTGCCAGCAGCTTAGTGGCAGGGGCGACCTACGAGCAGTACTTC.